This T cell receptor (beta chain) was sequenced for a study of cytomegalovirus exposure and HLA in healthy donors. Use of 60 Vbeta and 13 Jbeta primers characterized the PCR. Produced via immunoSEQ multiplex PCR; TCRdb's table is partial and in-frame only. The table records about 140,000 clones, around 76% of them present only once. Germline CDR1 and CDR2: MGHRA and YSYEKL. Trimming took 4 bases from V and 3 from J, leaving 19 bases between them. The CDR3 contains 16 residues. A few counts support this clone. The sequenced sample consisted of PBMCs. The sequence derives from a male donor in good health and CMV-seronegative. The V and J genes are TRBV4-1 and TRBJ2-7, with D possibly being TRBD1 (6 bases). The CDR3 nucleotides read TGCGCCAGCAGCCGTTTAGCCGGGACACACTACTACGAGCAGTACTTC. This gives the protein CASSRLAGTHYYEQYF.